A single sample gave rise to the 24 T cell receptor beta chains below, sequenced in a study of cytomegalovirus exposure and HLA in healthy donors. Both 60 Vbeta primers and 13 Jbeta primers went into the PCR. Using immunoSEQ multiplex PCR, the repertoire was profiled, and TCRdb retains in-frame clones only, with some absent. The sample has approximately 300,000 clones, about 80% seen once; the top ten hold 0.3%. The material sequenced was PBMCs. Receptors originate from a girl aged 2 to 9 in good health and CMV-seronegative.

The CDR3 here is CASSQGLGNEQFF. DNA for the CDR3: TGCGCCAGCAGCCAAGGCCTAGGCAATGAGCAGTTCTTC. This chain connects TRBV4-1 to TRBJ2-1; D uncertain. This CDR3 comprises 13 residues. With 1 base removed from V and 6 bases from J, the gap between germline ends came to 7 bases. Germline assignment: CDR1 MGHRA and CDR2 YSYEKL.

The V call is TRBV5-1, the J call TRBJ2-7, with 9 bases lining up with TRBD1. The junction had 8 bases not matched to a gene; V was cut back by 4 bases and J by 0 bases. Germline assignment: CDR1 SGHRS and CDR2 YFSETQ. The CDR3 loop spans 16 amino acids. The CDR3: CASSQAGTGISYEQYF. The CDR3 DNA reads TGCGCCAGCAGCCAGGCCGGGACAGGGATCTCCTACGAGCAGTACTTC. The variable domain in full, with the rest retrieved from reference TRBV5-1 and TRBJ2-7, is KAGVTQTPRYLIKTRGQQVTLSCSPISGHRSVSWYQQTPGQGLQFLFEYFSETQRNKGNFPGRFSGRQFSNSRSEMNVSTLELGDSALYLCASSQAGTGISYEQYFGPGTRLTVT.

This CDR3 reads CASSLEQGSSGNTIYF. CDR3 coding DNA: TGTGCCAGCAGCTTGGAACAGGGGAGCTCTGGAAACACCATATATTTT. The gene calls are TRBV7-9 and TRBJ1-3, with 7 bases identical to TRBD1. CDR1 and CDR2 (germline): SEHNR, FQNEAQ (reference sequence). The CDR3 has 16 residues. Trimming cost V 3 bases and J 0 bases; bases outside gene matches: 5.

The J gene is TRBJ2-1, the V gene TRBV7-9; 7 nucleotides line up with TRBD2. Per germline, CDR1 SEHNR and CDR2 FQNEAQ (reference sequence). Unmatched junction bases numbered 16, after V lost 4 bases and J lost 7 bases. The CDR3 consists of 17 residues. CDR3 loop: CASSSAPAGLILNEQFF. DNA for the CDR3: TGTGCCAGCAGCTCCGCCCCCGCGGGACTAATTTTGAATGAGCAGTTCTTC.

This clone was observed a few times. The chain is built from TRBV9 and TRBJ2-7, with 9 nucleotides matching TRBD1. This CDR3 contains 14 residues. CDR1 is SGDLS, CDR2 YYNGEE, per germline. The V segment lost 4 bases and the J segment 7 bases; nucleotides outside the gene matches: 9. CDR3 in DNA: TGTGCCAGCAGCCCCTGGACAGGGGTTAGGGAGCAGTACTTC. Translation: CASSPWTGVREQYF.

V and J are TRBV27 and TRBJ1-1; no clear D gene. There are 13 residues in the CDR3. The V gene lost 5 bases and the J gene lost 5 bases, with 12 bases spanning the gap. Germline values: CDR1 MNHEY, CDR2 SMNVEV (reference sequence). CDR3 loop: CASSLTGGTEAFF. The CDR3 nucleotides are TGTGCCAGCAGTCTAACTGGCGGAACTGAAGCTTTCTTT.

This clone was seen only a few times. The chain employs TRBV30 and TRBJ1-3; unclear D gene. Between the trimmed V and J ends, which lost 8 bases and 2 bases, there was a span of 10 bases. The CDR3 totals 12 residues. Germline CDR1 reads GTSNPN; CDR2 reads SVGIG (reference sequence). Written as DNA, the CDR3 is TGTGCCCGGGATGGGCCTGGAAACACCATATATTTT. Amino acid sequence: CARDGPGNTIYF.

This chain links TRBV7-6 with TRBJ2-3; no reliable D call. CDR1 SGHVS and CDR2 FNYEAQ come from the germline V gene. This CDR3 comprises 18 residues. Trimming pared 2 bases from V and 0 bases from J, leaving 18 bases between. The DNA for the CDR3 is TGTGCCAGCAGCTTACGACGGGTCACTCGTACTAGCACAGATACGCAGTATTTT. It specifies CASSLRRVTRTSTDTQYF. The whole variable domain, filled in from reference TRBV7-6 and TRBJ2-3, reads GAGVSQSPRYKVTKRGQDVALRCDPISGHVSLYWYRQALGQGPEFLTYFNYEAQQDKSGLPNDRFSAERPEGSISTLTIQRTEQRDSAMYRCASSLRRVTRTSTDTQYFGPGTRLTVL.

This chain links TRBV6-5 with TRBJ1-1; D may be TRBD1 (6 bases). V dropped 2 bases and J dropped 1 base, with 14 bases sitting between them. Germline CDR1 and CDR2: MNHEY and SVGAGI. The CDR3 has 16 amino acids. CDR3 coding DNA: TGTGCCAGCAGTTACACAACAGGGTTCAAGAACACTGAAGCTTTCTTT. This translates into CASSYTTGFKNTEAFF.

This clone was counted only a few times. The CDR3 region is CATARAAYYQETQYF. The CDR3 region has the DNA TGTGCCACTGCGAGGGCAGCATACTACCAAGAGACCCAGTACTTC. The genes are TRBV28 and TRBJ2-5; maybe TRBD2 (5 bases). V was clipped by 10 bases and J by 0 bases, with 18 bases between them. CDR3 size: 15 residues. Germline V gives CDR1 MDHEN, CDR2 SYDVKM.

This rearrangement joins TRBV9 to TRBJ2-1, with D unclear. V was shortened by 0 bases and J by 9 bases, with 7 bases between the two germline ends. The CDR3 is made up of 12 amino acids. CDR1 and CDR2 (germline): SGDLS, YYNGEE. The CDR3 protein is CASSVVPGEQFF. CDR3 DNA sequence: TGTGCCAGCAGCGTAGTCCCCGGTGAGCAGTTCTTC.

The chain links TRBV7-9 to TRBJ1-1; D gene ambiguous. CDR1 is SEHNR, CDR2 FQNEAQ, per germline (reference sequence). The V gene lost 2 bases and the J gene lost 11 bases, with 18 bases spanning the gap. The CDR3 length is 14 residues. Here the CDR3 reads CASSLYSQVDRAFF. The CDR3 DNA is TGTGCCAGCAGCTTATACTCTCAGGTTGACCGGGCTTTCTTT.

V usage is TRBV5-1 and J usage is TRBJ1-6, with D unclear. Germline lookup yields CDR1 SGHRS and CDR2 YFSETQ. V dropped 2 bases and J dropped 7 bases, with 16 bases sitting between them. The CDR3 is 16 residues long. CDR3 sequence: CASSFNGRLINSPLHF. The CDR3 bases are TGCGCCAGCAGCTTCAACGGCAGGCTGATAAATTCACCCCTCCACTTT.

This sequence joins TRBV7-9 and TRBJ2-1; D gene uncertain. The CDR3 has 14 residues. V lost 4 bases and J 5 bases, leaving 12 bases between the germline ends. Germline V gives CDR1 SEHNR, CDR2 FQNEAQ (reference sequence). CDR3 DNA: TGTGCCAGCAGCTCGAGGATAGAGGACAATGAGCAGTTCTTC. Its translation: CASSSRIEDNEQFF.

J is TRBJ2-3 and V is TRBV6-6; no definite D call. CDR3 length equals 13 residues. Trimming took off 0 bases at V and 3 bases at J, with 4 bases between the two ends. CDR1 and CDR2 from the germline V gene are MNHNY and SVGAGI (reference sequence). The CDR3 sequence: CASSYSSTDTQYF. CDR3 DNA: TGTGCCAGCAGTTACTCGTCAACAGATACGCAGTATTTT.

The V and J genes are TRBV9 and TRBJ2-2; weak D call: TRBD2 (6 bases). The CDR3 covers 14 residues. Germline CDR1 and CDR2: SGDLS and YYNGEE. The V gene lost 5 bases and the J gene lost 4 bases, with 12 bases spanning the gap. The CDR3 is CASSPTGVTGELFF. The CDR3 region has the DNA TGTGCCAGCAGTCCCACGGGGGTCACCGGGGAGCTGTTTTTT.

This chain uses TRBV5-1 with TRBJ2-5, with D possibly matching TRBD2 (5 bases). Trimming shortened V by 3 bases and J by 5 bases, and 11 bases separated the two germline ends. Germline CDR1 is SGHRS and CDR2 is YFSETQ. This CDR3 is built from 13 residues. The CDR3 loop is CASSSGLGETQYF. DNA for the CDR3: TGCGCCAGCAGCTCCGGACTGGGGGAGACCCAGTACTTC.

This sequence joins TRBV27 and TRBJ1-3; a possible D gene is TRBD1 (5 bases). CDR3 length equals 17 residues. The germline V gene encodes CDR1 MNHEY and CDR2 SMNVEV (reference sequence). Trimming shortened V by 4 bases and J by 0 bases, and 16 bases separated the two germline ends. CDR3 amino acids: CASSSFGWGVSGNTIYF. The CDR3 DNA reads as TGTGCCAGCAGTTCCTTCGGATGGGGGGTCTCTGGAAACACCATATATTTT.

This CDR3 reads CASSLTLQGHGYTF. DNA of the CDR3: TGTGCCAGCAGTTTAACCCTCCAGGGCCATGGCTACACCTTC. The chain uses TRBV27 and TRBJ1-2, with D tentatively TRBD1 (5 bases). Germline assignment: CDR1 MNHEY and CDR2 SMNVEV (reference sequence). The CDR3 spans 14 residues. V shed 2 bases and J shed 6 bases, with 13 bases lying between them.

V gene TRBV5-1 combines with J gene TRBJ2-5, with D perhaps TRBD2 (5 bases). The germline CDR1 and CDR2 sequences are SGHRS and YFSETQ. This CDR3 comprises 14 residues. The V end was cut by 3 bases, the J end by 0 bases, with 9 bases between. The CDR3 nucleotides read TGCGCCAGCAGCTGGGAGCTCCACCAAGAGACCCAGTACTTC. Its protein is CASSWELHQETQYF. The whole variable domain, filled in from reference TRBV5-1 and TRBJ2-5, reads KAGVTQTPRYLIKTRGQQVTLSCSPISGHRSVSWYQQTPGQGLQFLFEYFSETQRNKGNFPGRFSGRQFSNSRSEMNVSTLELGDSALYLCASSWELHQETQYFGPGTRLLVL.

The genes are TRBV2 and TRBJ2-7; 7 bases are a match to TRBD1. V gave up 7 bases and J gave up 2 bases; unmatched junction bases: 5. Germline CDR1 and CDR2: SNHLY and FYNNEI. This CDR3 comprises 13 residues. The CDR3 DNA reads TGTGCCAGCAAGACAGGGTGGGCCTACGAGCAGTACTTC. It specifies CASKTGWAYEQYF.

The chain recombines TRBV5-1 with TRBJ2-7, with 7 bases that match TRBD1. This CDR3 has 14 residues. Germline CDR1 is SGHRS and CDR2 is YFSETQ. J gave up 3 bases and V 3 bases, and 6 bases lay outside the gene matches. The chain's CDR3 is CASSYRDSLYEQYF. CDR3 sequence (DNA): TGCGCCAGCAGCTACCGGGACAGTCTCTACGAGCAGTACTTC.

The rearrangement links TRBV6-5 to TRBJ1-2, with D unresolved. Trimming cost V 5 bases and J 3 bases, with 13 bases left between them. The germline gives CDR1 MNHEY, CDR2 SVGAGI. This CDR3 comprises 14 residues. This CDR3 is CASSREERDYGYTF. The CDR3 nucleotides read TGTGCCAGCAGTCGCGAAGAACGAGACTATGGCTACACCTTC.

V is TRBV28 and J is TRBJ1-6; TRBD1 matches 9 bases. V lost 4 bases and J lost 7; bases outside the gene matches: 8. This CDR3 spans 16 amino acids. Germline values: CDR1 MDHEN, CDR2 SYDVKM. DNA for the CDR3: TGTGCCAGCAGTTCCCCGGGACAGGGTGAGAATTCACCCCTCCACTTT. Protein: CASSSPGQGENSPLHF.